What follows is one T cell receptor beta chain and its context. This entry belongs to a study of blood T cell repertoires in COVID-19. Background on the study: The analysed material was cDNA or gDNA that came from T cells, B-cell-depleted T cells, or PBMCs.

Original handling: Estimates of nucleated cell counts were drawn from the amplification of reference gene primers. Only in-frame clones appear in the TCRdb table, and some are missing; sequencing was by immunoSEQ multiplex PCR. V and J calls and clone size are as listed in that table; D and trimming were resolved from the DNA. This sample has some 150,000 clones, with approximately 85% found just once. Per the germline V gene, CDR1 is SGDLS and CDR2 is YYNGEE. CDR3 size: 14 residues. The ends lost 3 bases at V and 5 bases at J; junction bases unmatched: 7. This chain links TRBV9 with TRBJ2-7; TRBD2 matches at 8 bases. This receptor was identified in a woman in her sixties or seventies with COVID-19, enrolled during active disease. The sample was peripheral blood. The CDR3 DNA reads as TGTGCCAGCAGCGCCGGGGGGGGCCGGGACGAGCAGTACTTC. It specifies CASSAGGGRDEQYF.